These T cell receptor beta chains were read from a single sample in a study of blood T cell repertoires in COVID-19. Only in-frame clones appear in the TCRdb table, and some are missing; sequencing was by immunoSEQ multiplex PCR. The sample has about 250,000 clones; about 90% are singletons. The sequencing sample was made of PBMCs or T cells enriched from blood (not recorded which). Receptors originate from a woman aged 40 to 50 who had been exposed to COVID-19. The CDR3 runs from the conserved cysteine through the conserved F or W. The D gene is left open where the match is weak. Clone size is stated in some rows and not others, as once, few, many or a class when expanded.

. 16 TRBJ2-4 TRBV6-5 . TGTGCCAGCAGTTACTCGGTGGCTCACAGGTGGAACATTCAGTACTTC CASSYSVAHRWNIQYF
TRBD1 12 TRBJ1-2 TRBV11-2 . TGTGCCAGCACTCAGGGGGCGTATGGCTACACCTTC CASTQGAYGYTF
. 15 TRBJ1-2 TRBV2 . TGTGCCAGCAGTGAAGTTGGCAGGCGCGGGGACGGCTACACCTTC CASSEVGRRGDGYTF
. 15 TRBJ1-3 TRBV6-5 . TGTGCCAGCAGAGTTGGAGCCTACTCTGGAAACACCATATATTTT CASRVGAYSGNTIYF
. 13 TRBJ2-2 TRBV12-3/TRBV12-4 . TGTGCCAGCACCACAGGGAACACCGGGGAGCTGTTTTTT CASTTGNTGELFF
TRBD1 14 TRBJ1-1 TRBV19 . TGTGCCAGTAGTAGCCGGGACAGGGTGATTGAAGCTTTCTTT CASSSRDRVIEAFF
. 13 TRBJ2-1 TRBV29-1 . TGCAGCCTCCGCAGGTGGCAGACCAATGAGCAGTTCTTC CSLRRWQTNEQFF
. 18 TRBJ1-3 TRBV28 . TGTGCCAGCCTCTCCCCCGTTACTACAGGGAATTCTGGAAACACCATATATTTT CASLSPVTTGNSGNTIYF
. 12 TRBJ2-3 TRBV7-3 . TGTGCCAGCAGCATCACTTCAGATACGCAGTATTTT CASSITSDTQYF
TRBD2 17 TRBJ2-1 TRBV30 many TGTGCCTGGCACGGCGGGAGGGCCCTCGAAGCCTACAATGAGCAGTTCTTC CAWHGGRALEAYNEQFF
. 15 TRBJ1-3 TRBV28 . TGTGCCAGCAGTTTAGGGAGATGGGGTGGAAACACCATATATTTT CASSLGRWGGNTIYF
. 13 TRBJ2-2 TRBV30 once TGTGCCTGGTCAGGGCTGGGGACCGGGGAGCTGTTTTTT CAWSGLGTGELFF
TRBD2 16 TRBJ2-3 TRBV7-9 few TGTGCCAGCAGCTCGAGCGGGACTAGGATTGAAGATACGCAGTATTTT CASSSSGTRIEDTQYF
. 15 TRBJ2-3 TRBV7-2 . TGTGCCAGCAGCTCATACCGGGGGAAGGGAGATACGCAGTATTTT CASSSYRGKGDTQYF
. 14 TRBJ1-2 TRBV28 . TGTGCCAGCACCGGGGGGGACGGTTACTATGGCTACACCTTC CASTGGDGYYGYTF
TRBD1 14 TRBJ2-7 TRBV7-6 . TGTGCCAGCACCGAGGGGGGGACAGGGCGAGAGCAGTACTTC CASTEGGTGREQYF
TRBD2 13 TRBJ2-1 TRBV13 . TGTGCCAGCAGCTTTGAGGGGAGGGATGAGCAGTTCTTC CASSFEGRDEQFF
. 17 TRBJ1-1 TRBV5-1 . TGTGCCAGCAGACTTTACTTGACAGCACAATCTCAATTTGAAGCTTTCTTT CASRLYLTAQSQFEAFF
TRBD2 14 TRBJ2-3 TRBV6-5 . TGTGCCAGCATCAGGACTAGCGGGGCAGATACGCAGTATTTT CASIRTSGADTQYF
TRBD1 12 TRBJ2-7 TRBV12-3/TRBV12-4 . TGTGCCAGCAGTCAGGGGGTAGACGAGCAGTACTTC CASSQGVDEQYF
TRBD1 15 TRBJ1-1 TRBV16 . TGTGCCAGCAGCCAATCCGCAGGGGGGAACACTGAAGCTTTCTTT CASSQSAGGNTEAFF
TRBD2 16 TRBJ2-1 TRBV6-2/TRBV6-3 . TGTGCCAGCAGTCCACTACTAGCGGGGACTAACAATGAGCAGTTCTTC CASSPLLAGTNNEQFF
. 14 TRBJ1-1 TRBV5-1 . TGTGCCAGCAGCTTGGAAGGGGGAAGTGGGGAAGCTTTCTTT CASSLEGGSGEAFF
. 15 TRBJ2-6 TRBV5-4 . TGTGCCAGCAGCCTCGGGTCTCGAGGGGCCAACGTCCTGACTTTC CASSLGSRGANVLTF
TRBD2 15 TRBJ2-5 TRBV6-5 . TGTGCCAGCAGATCGGGACTAGCGGGAGTAGAGACCCAGTACTTC CASRSGLAGVETQYF
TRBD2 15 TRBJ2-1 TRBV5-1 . TGTGCCAGCAGCCAGCTAGCGGGAGCTAGCAATGAGCAGTTCTTC CASSQLAGASNEQFF
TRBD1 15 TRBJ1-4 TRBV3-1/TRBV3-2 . TGTGCCAGCAGCCTCCGACAGGGCCGAAATGAAAAACTGTTTTTT CASSLRQGRNEKLFF
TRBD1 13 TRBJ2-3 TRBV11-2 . TGTGCCAGCAGCTCAGACAGGGCATATACGCAGTATTTT CASSSDRAYTQYF
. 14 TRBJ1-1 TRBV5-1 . TGTGCCAGCAGCTTGCTGGGGGGGTACACTGAAGCTTTCTTT CASSLLGGYTEAFF
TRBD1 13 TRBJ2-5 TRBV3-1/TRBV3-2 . TGTGCCAGCAGCAGGACAGGCCAAGAGACCCAGTACTTC CASSRTGQETQYF